This T cell receptor beta chain originates from a study of T cells after yellow fever vaccination. Turning to the study itself: It was SMART-Seq v4 Ultra Low Input that prepared the fractions with low cell numbers.

Making TCR cDNA involved 5'RACE template switching, which added UMIs and a universal primer site. One entry per CDR3 protein, called by TCRdb with MiXCR from the 5' RACE reads. The table has under 150,000 distinct CDR3 sequences, roughly 15% seen once. Germline CDR1 reads SEHNR; CDR2 reads FQNEAQ (reference sequence). The CDR3 covers 17 residues. The V gene lost 5 bases and the J gene lost 2 bases, with 19 bases spanning the gap. The chain employs TRBV7-9 and TRBJ2-1; perhaps TRBD2 as D (6 bases). This TCR was recovered from a man younger than 30 who received the YFV17D yellow fever vaccine. The sequences come from CD8+ T cells sorted from PBMCs, collected 5 days after the yellow fever booster vaccination. CDR3 amino acids: CASSQTLAFTPYNEQFF. CDR3 DNA sequence: TGTGCCAGCAGCCAGACCCTAGCGTTTACCCCCTACAATGAGCAGTTCTTC.